These 3 T cell receptor gamma chains were all obtained from the same sample, sequenced in a study of Vδ1+ human thymocytes. Study findings and constraints: Thymic TRG and TRD repertoires appeared highly polyclonal.

Sequences come from RNA converted to cDNA by reverse transcription. Multiplex PCR used pooled V-gene forward primers and a constant-region reverse primer to amplify CDR3s. TCRdb re-called the multiplex PCR reads via CATT. The top ten hold around 2% of the sample, which has some 6,500 gamma-chain clones, 35% to 45% seen once. For these TCRs, the target antigens are not known. The sequencing input was Vdelta1+ gamma-delta thymocytes from the thymus. Subset denoted: FACS-sorted CD3+ TCRalphabeta- TCRVdelta1+ TCRVdelta2- thymocytes. Receptors were obtained from a boy in the first two years of life who had congenital heart surgery.

V gene TRGV4 combines with J gene TRGJ1 or TRGJ2. The J gene is not listed in TCRdb, so it was assigned here from a DNA match to germline. There are 12 residues in the CDR3. V lost 0 bases, J lost 12 bases, and 8 bases stayed unmatched. CDR1 EGSTGY and CDR2 YDSYTSSV come from the germline V gene. CDR3 residues: CATWDGSSGKLF. The CDR3 DNA reads TGTGCCACCTGGGATGGGTCGTCGGGGAAACTCTTT.

The V gene is TRGV3, the J gene TRGJ1 or TRGJ2. Here the J gene was assigned by germline matching of the DNA, as TCRdb has none. Losses at the gene ends were 0 bases for V and 12 bases for J; bases not matched to a gene: 14. The CDR3 is made up of 14 amino acids. Germline-derived CDR1 and CDR2 are VTNTFY and YDVSTARD (reference sequence). The CDR3 loop is CATWDRRAPGGKLF. CDR3 DNA: TGTGCCACCTGGGACAGGCGTGCCCCTGGTGGGAAACTCTTT.

The chain carries TRGV3 and TRGJ1 or TRGJ2. CDR3 length: 14 residues. J was trimmed by 6 bases and V by 0 bases; bases with no gene match: 8. Looked up from germline, CDR1 is VTNTFY and CDR2 is YDVSTARD (reference sequence). CDR3 amino acids: CATWDRRQGYKKLF. DNA for the CDR3: TGTGCCACCTGGGACAGGCGGCAGGGTTATAAGAAACTCTTT.